This T cell receptor beta chain derives from a study of siplizumab effects on memory and regulatory T cells. The repertoire was sequenced with immunoSEQ multiplex PCR; TCRdb's copy has only in-frame clones and lacks some. The table shows approximately 100,000 clones, with around 90% occurring only once. Study-wide results and limits: Memory T cells appeared less diverse than naive cells, which seemed to contribute substantially to alloresponse. No functional test confirmed suppression by proliferating siplizumab-culture Tregs. Controls had around 26% Treg-derived mappable alloreactive CD4+ clones on average, versus around 64% with siplizumab.

Germline V gene sequence: CDR1 GTSNPN, CDR2 SVGIG (reference sequence). The CDR3 sequence is 15 residues long. Trimming took 5 bases from V and 8 from J, leaving 24 bases between them. As to this clone: No antigen is known for it.

This clonotype was obtained from a human donor in good health. The chain combines TRBV30 with TRBJ1-2; weak D call: TRBD1 (6 bases). Sample: non-Treg CD4+ T cells sorted from blood. For the CDR3, the DNA is TGTGCCTGGGGACCTACGGGACACGAACTCTTCGGCTACACCTTC. This codes for CAWGPTGHELFGYTF.